This T cell receptor (beta chain) was found in a study of shared clonotypes between healthy human individuals. Points from the study as a whole: On the whole, naive subsets had larger estimated richness than memory subsets had. The researchers took only blood, and tissue repertoires probably look different. Even with large depth, rarefaction showed that sorted-subset sequencing was incomplete.

Naive CD8 cells lacked CD45RO, underwent positive selection for CCR7 and left out terminally differentiated effector memory CD45RA+ cells. Per the germline V gene, CDR1 is WNHNN and CDR2 is SYGVQD (reference sequence). V trimming: 5 bases; J trimming: 5 bases; junction bases outside the gene matches: 7. The CDR3 length is 14 residues. Remarks on this clone: The target antigen is unknown.

This table comes from immunoSEQ multiplex PCR, and its TCRdb copy is limited to in-frame clones, with some not included. The sample yields almost 700,000 clones, 92% seen once. The specimen was naive CD8+ T cells sorted from blood. This chain connects TRBV10-1 to TRBJ2-5; 8 bases match TRBD1. The source is a man younger than 40 in good health. CDR3: CASSNRGERETQYF. The CDR3 DNA is TGCGCCAGCAGTAACAGGGGGGAGAGGGAGACCCAGTACTTC.